The clone carrying this T cell receptor (beta chain) was counted a few times. The entry originates in a study of blood T cells in healthy people across ages. The CDR3 is 19 amino acids. CDR1 MNHEY and CDR2 SVGEGT come from the germline V gene. V gave up 5 bases and J gave up 3 bases; unmatched junction bases: 21. Next came a second PCR, run for roughly 7 to 12 cycles, which used a sample-barcoded 5' primer along with a J-beta primer mix. Each CDR3 protein gets one entry after TCRdb re-called the 5' RACE reads with MiXCR. This table has some 890,000 distinct CDR3 sequences, almost 30% appearing once. These records were also assigned to another study, of T cells of mothers and their children.

V usage is TRBV6-2 or TRBV6-3 and J usage is TRBJ2-7; TRBD1 agrees at 8 bases. Sequenced material: blood. The receptor's source is a woman aged 40 to 50 in good health. The CDR3 nucleotides are TGTGCCAGCAGTCGCCAGCATACGGGAGTGACAGGGGCCATCTACGAGCAGTACTTC. Protein product: CASSRQHTGVTGAIYEQYF.